This record covers a single TCR beta chain. The CDR3 runs to 15 residues. V shed 2 bases and J shed 6 bases, with 13 bases lying between them. CDR1 is PRHDT and CDR2 is FYEKMQ in the germline V gene (reference sequence). This entry is derived from a study of T-cell reconstitution after alpha-beta-depleted transplantation in children. Unique molecular identifiers tagged the TCRbeta library. TCRdb ran MiXCR on the PCR reads and lists one entry per CDR3 protein. This repertoire shows roughly 400,000 distinct CDR3 sequences, 43% found once; its top ten account for roughly 27%. The chain uses TRBV13 and TRBJ2-2; no clear D. Sample: PBMCs, taken before TCRalphabeta/CD19-depleted stem cell transplant. This TCR came from a girl aged 2-9 years with aplastic anemia, due to receive a stem cell transplant. In nucleotides, the CDR3 is TGTGCCAGCAGCTTAAGGGCACGTGACCCCGGGGAGCTGTTTTTT. Encoded protein: CASSLRARDPGELFF.